The clone carrying this T cell receptor beta chain rates as medium-sized. Its specificity is unknown. The data are from a study of graft-versus-host responses after intestinal transplantation. General study findings and limits: Within the allografts of patients who had graft-donor T cell macrochimerism, graft-versus-host to host-versus-graft clonal ratios were high. GvH clone levels peaked in circulation, and this peak was associated with early post-transplant HvG declines.

Produced via immunoSEQ multiplex PCR; TCRdb's table is partial and in-frame only. The sample yields about 20,000 clones, approximately 79% seen once. Graft material was processed, releasing intraepithelial and lamina propria lymphocytes. From germline, CDR1 is MGHRA and CDR2 YSYEKL. J lost 12 bases, V lost 1 base, and 13 bases had no gene match. The CDR3 covers 17 residues. The sample here was ileum tissue, taken around 20 days after intestinal transplant. The rearrangement uses TRBV4-1 and TRBJ2-6; 9 positions agree with TRBD1. This receptor was identified in a human patient who received an intestinal transplant, so some T cells may come from the graft donor. The CDR3 DNA is TGCGCCAGCAGCCAAGTAATAACCGGGACAGGGTCTTTCGTCCTGACTTTC. Translated: CASSQVITGTGSFVLTF.